The 24 T cell receptor beta chains given below trace back to one sample, sequenced in a study of CD8+ T cells in alopecia areata. In each case, RNA was isolated and then reverse transcribed into cDNA as the sequencing template. Sequencing was performed with immunoSEQ multiplex PCR; in TCRdb, only in-frame clones are kept and a portion is missing. This table holds over 150,000 clones, over 50% found once. Sequenced here: CD4+ T cells sorted from blood, sampled at week 0. The source of these receptors is a human donor with alopecia areata.

V gene TRBV6-4 combines with J gene TRBJ1-6, with D maybe TRBD1 (6 bases). Germline V CDR1 and CDR2: MRHNA, SNTAGT. Trimming stripped 3 bases from V and 10 bases from J, with 13 bases between. CDR3 length: 14 amino acids. As DNA, the CDR3 is TGTGCCAGCAGTGAGAGTGTGGGGGGCTCACCCCTCCACTTT. Translating gives CASSESVGGSPLHF.

This chain joins TRBV4-1 and TRBJ2-3; 9 bases agree with TRBD1. V dropped 4 bases and J dropped 4; count of bases not matched to a gene: 6. This CDR3 comprises 15 residues. Germline V lookup: CDR1 MGHRA, CDR2 YSYEKL. Here the CDR3 reads CASSPWTGVPDTQYF. Written as DNA, the CDR3 is TGCGCCAGCAGCCCGTGGACAGGGGTGCCAGATACGCAGTATTTT.

The chain links TRBV30 to TRBJ1-1, with 9 bases lining up with TRBD1. V trimming: 0 bases; J trimming: 4 bases; junction bases outside the gene matches: 6. The CDR3 has 15 residues. Germline V lookup: CDR1 GTSNPN, CDR2 SVGIG (reference sequence). The CDR3 is CAWSVLGQGPTEAFF. The DNA of the CDR3 is TGTGCCTGGAGTGTACTGGGACAGGGTCCCACTGAAGCTTTCTTT. Combining the CDR3 with reference TRBV30 and TRBJ1-1 gives the whole variable domain SQTIHQWPATLVQPVGSPLSLECTVEGTSNPNLYWYRQAAGRGLQLLFYSVGIGQISSEVPQNLSASRPQDRQFILSSKKLLLSDSGFYLCAWSVLGQGPTEAFFGQGTRLTVV.

The rearrangement joins TRBV7-2 to TRBJ2-1, with D perhaps TRBD1 or TRBD2 (5 bases each). Between the trimmed V and J ends, which lost 1 base and 4 bases, there was a span of 11 bases. The CDR3 is 15 residues long. Germline values: CDR1 SGHTA, CDR2 FQGNSA. The CDR3 is CASSLVWGKYNEQFF. The CDR3 coding sequence is TGTGCCAGCAGCTTAGTTTGGGGGAAATACAATGAGCAGTTCTTC.

The chain couples TRBV29-1 to TRBJ1-2; TRBD1 might be the D (6 bases). This CDR3 has 13 residues. CDR1 is SQVTM, CDR2 ANQGSEA, per germline. V lost 0 bases and J 7 bases, leaving 12 bases between the germline ends. In nucleotides, the CDR3 is TGCAGCGTTGAAGAGGGGGCGTCTGGTGGCTACACCTTC. Its translation: CSVEEGASGGYTF.

This chain uses TRBV10-3 with TRBJ2-7; D may be TRBD1 (6 bases). The CDR3 length is 16 residues. The V end lost 5 bases, the J end lost 4 bases, and 21 bases lay between the germline ends. The V gene's germline CDR1 is ENHRY and CDR2 SYGVKD. The CDR3: CAISTAPGQRTYEQYF. CDR3 sequence (DNA): TGTGCCATCAGTACTGCCCCCGGACAGCGAACTTACGAGCAGTACTTC.

This chain uses TRBV30 with TRBJ2-7; 8 bases agree with TRBD2. The CDR3 runs to 14 residues. Germline V gene lookup returns CDR1 GTSNPN and CDR2 SVGIG (reference sequence). J was trimmed by 6 bases and V by 3 bases; bases with no gene match: 10. This CDR3 is CAWSERRGAGEQYF. The CDR3 region has the DNA TGTGCCTGGAGCGAGAGGCGGGGGGCGGGCGAGCAGTACTTC. The full variable domain, rest sourced from reference TRBV30 and TRBJ2-7, is SQTIHQWPATLVQPVGSPLSLECTVEGTSNPNLYWYRQAAGRGLQLLFYSVGIGQISSEVPQNLSASRPQDRQFILSSKKLLLSDSGFYLCAWSERRGAGEQYFGPGTRLTVT.

The rearrangement joins TRBV11-2 to TRBJ2-7; 10 bases agree with TRBD2. J gave up 5 bases and V 6 bases, and 16 bases lay outside the gene matches. In germline, CDR1 is SGHAT, CDR2 FQNNGV. The CDR3 runs 17 residues. The DNA for the CDR3 is TGTGCCAGCAGACGTAGACCCATTAGCGGGGGGAGGGACGAGCAGTACTTC. It translates to CASRRRPISGGRDEQYF.

The chain employs TRBV5-6 and TRBJ1-1; D not certain. Germline V gene lookup returns CDR1 SGHDT and CDR2 YYEEEE. This CDR3 spans 13 amino acids. Trimming removed 0 bases from V and 4 bases from J, with 7 bases in between. CDR3 residues: CASSLVSGTEAFF. DNA for the CDR3: TGTGCCAGCAGCTTGGTGTCAGGCACTGAAGCTTTCTTT.

On this clone: The same CDR3 is also encoded by other DNA sequences in this sample. The chain recombines TRBV11-2 with TRBJ1-1, with no clear D. The CDR3 consists of 14 residues. Germline-derived CDR1 and CDR2 are SGHAT and FQNNGV. The ends were cut back, 1 base at V and 1 base at J, with 7 bases in the middle. CDR3 in DNA: TGTGCCAGCAGCTTAGTGCCAGGGAACACTGAAGCTTTCTTT. This encodes CASSLVPGNTEAFF.

The V and J genes are TRBV10-3 and TRBJ1-1; D gene unclear. The CDR3 is 15 residues long. Germline V CDR1 and CDR2: ENHRY, SYGVKD. V lost 3 bases to trimming and J lost 1 base, with 12 bases between them. CDR3 protein: CAISDLRERNTEAFF. The CDR3 nucleotides read TGTGCCATCAGTGACCTCCGGGAAAGGAACACTGAAGCTTTCTTT.

The chain has TRBV30 and TRBJ1-5; D gene ambiguous. Germline values: CDR1 GTSNPN, CDR2 SVGIG (reference sequence). The CDR3 is 14 residues long. V lost 2 bases and J 5 bases, leaving 13 bases between the germline ends. The CDR3 DNA is TGTGCCTGGAGTTCCGGGTCCTCAGATCAGCCCCAGCATTTT. Amino acids: CAWSSGSSDQPQHF.

J is TRBJ1-2 and V is TRBV27; D is unclear. Trimming left V 0 bases short and J 6 bases short, with 14 bases between. Germline V lookup: CDR1 MNHEY, CDR2 SMNVEV (reference sequence). The CDR3 has 15 amino acids. CDR3 residues: CASSLSPDPDHGYTF. CDR3 nucleotide sequence: TGTGCCAGCAGTTTATCACCTGACCCTGACCATGGCTACACCTTC.

This clone was found once. V usage is TRBV29-1 and J usage is TRBJ1-6; D is ambiguous. Germline V gene data show CDR1 as SQVTM and CDR2 as ANQGSEA. Deletions cut 6 bases from V and 7 bases from J, with 10 bases between. CDR3 length equals 12 residues. CDR3 in DNA: TGCAGCGTCAAAACCGGAAATTCACCCCTCCACTTT. This codes for CSVKTGNSPLHF.

This chain joins TRBV5-1 and TRBJ2-1; no definite D call. The germline V gene has CDR1 SGHRS and CDR2 YFSETQ. Trimming took 0 bases from V and 7 from J, leaving 17 bases between them. The CDR3 loop spans 16 amino acids. The CDR3 DNA sequence: TGCGCCAGCAGCTTGGCCGGGCCTTATGCGCGGAATGAGCAGTTCTTC. This codes for CASSLAGPYARNEQFF.

The chain links TRBV29-1 to TRBJ1-2; a possible D gene is TRBD1 (5 bases). Trimming pared 5 bases from V and 1 base from J, leaving 20 bases between. Germline loops: CDR1 SQVTM, CDR2 ANQGSEA. The CDR3 totals 16 residues. CDR3 in amino acids: CSVSLGVGTLNYGYTF. DNA for the CDR3: TGCAGCGTTAGTCTGGGCGTGGGGACCCTTAACTATGGCTACACCTTC.

The chain's CDR3 is CASRIGTANTEAFF. The CDR3 DNA follows: TGTGCCAGCAGGATCGGGACAGCTAACACTGAAGCTTTCTTT. The gene calls are TRBV9 and TRBJ1-1; 7 bases fit TRBD1. The CDR3 extends over 14 amino acids. Unmatched junction bases numbered 6, after V lost 5 bases and J lost 2 bases. The germline CDR1 and CDR2 sequences are SGDLS and YYNGEE. The complete variable domain, with remaining parts taken from reference TRBV9 and TRBJ1-1, reads DSGVTQTPKHLITATGQRVTLRCSPRSGDLSVYWYQQSLDQGLQFLIQYYNGEERAKGNILERFSAQQFPDLHSELNLSSLELGDSALYFCASRIGTANTEAFFGQGTRLTVV.

This rearrangement joins TRBV7-9 to TRBJ2-1; D is perhaps TRBD1 (6 bases). V was pared by 1 base and J by 6 bases, with 7 bases between. CDR3 length equals 13 residues. From germline, CDR1 is SEHNR and CDR2 FQNEAQ (reference sequence). The CDR3 is CASSLGTVNEQFF. The CDR3 DNA reads TGTGCCAGCAGCTTAGGGACAGTCAATGAGCAGTTCTTC.

The J gene is TRBJ1-6, the V gene TRBV2; D unclear. Per the germline V gene, CDR1 is SNHLY and CDR2 is FYNNEI. Trimming left V 7 bases short and J 7 bases short, with 8 bases between. This CDR3 is built from 12 residues. In DNA form, the CDR3 reads TGTGCCAGCAATCTGGGAAATTCACCCCTCCACTTT. It translates to CASNLGNSPLHF.

This clone was counted only a few times. V usage is TRBV29-1 and J usage is TRBJ2-5; D may be TRBD2 (7 bases). CDR3 size: 14 residues. The germline V gene has CDR1 SQVTM and CDR2 ANQGSEA. V was trimmed by 1 base and J by 9 bases, leaving 18 bases between them. The DNA for the CDR3 is TGCAGCGTTGAAGCCGGGGGCCTCAGCGGGGCCCAGTACTTC. This translates into CSVEAGGLSGAQYF.

In its sample, this clone was seen once. Within the sample, other DNA sequences also encode this same CDR3. The V and J genes are TRBV30 and TRBJ2-5; D possibly corresponds to TRBD2 (6 bases). This CDR3 has 13 amino acids. V was pared by 0 bases and J by 2 bases, with 7 bases between. CDR1 is GTSNPN, CDR2 SVGIG, per germline (reference sequence). CDR3 protein: CAWSVGLQETQYF. The CDR3, as DNA: TGTGCCTGGAGTGTTGGACTACAAGAGACCCAGTACTTC.

The chain has TRBV9 and TRBJ1-4; tentative D call: TRBD1 (6 bases). In germline, CDR1 is SGDLS, CDR2 YYNGEE. The CDR3 covers 14 residues. V gave up 0 bases and J gave up 5 bases, with 8 bases separating them. CDR3 amino acids: CASSVGGQNEKLFF. CDR3 sequence (DNA): TGTGCCAGCAGCGTAGGTGGACAGAATGAAAAACTGTTTTTT. Based on the CDR3 plus reference TRBV9 and TRBJ1-4, the full variable domain is DSGVTQTPKHLITATGQRVTLRCSPRSGDLSVYWYQQSLDQGLQFLIQYYNGEERAKGNILERFSAQQFPDLHSELNLSSLELGDSALYFCASSVGGQNEKLFFGSGTQLSVL.

The V gene is TRBV25-1, the J gene TRBJ2-2; tentative D call: TRBD1 (5 bases). The germline gives CDR1 MGHDK, CDR2 SYGVNS. Trimming removed 4 bases at V and 6 bases at J, with 12 bases between. CDR3 size: 14 residues. CDR3: CASSVGAEAGELFF. The CDR3 coding sequence is TGTGCCAGCAGTGTAGGGGCAGAGGCCGGGGAGCTGTTTTTT.

Here the CDR3 reads CASRARTATLGDTQYF. In nucleotides, the CDR3 is TGTGCCAGCAGGGCGAGGACGGCCACCTTAGGAGATACGCAGTATTTT. This chain joins TRBV2 and TRBJ2-3; D gene unclear. V dropped 6 bases and J dropped 5 bases, with 21 bases sitting between them. The CDR3 consists of 16 residues. Germline assignment: CDR1 SNHLY and CDR2 FYNNEI. Supplemented by reference TRBV2 and TRBJ2-3, the full variable domain reads EPEVTQTPSHQVTQMGQEVILRCVPISNHLYFYWYRQILGQKVEFLVSFYNNEISEKSEIFDDQFSVERPDGSNFTLKIRSTKLEDSAMYFCASRARTATLGDTQYFGPGTRLTVL.